This TCR beta chain came from a study of cytomegalovirus exposure and HLA in healthy donors. The PCR ran on 60 Vbeta and 13 Jbeta primers. Sequencing used immunoSEQ multiplex PCR; TCRdb keeps in-frame clones, though not all of them. The sample comprises about 100,000 clones, roughly 80% of which are singletons, and roughly 4% rests with the top ten. Whole-study results and caveats: Roughly uniform depth of sequencing across donors was assumed in presence/absence analyses. In a later analysis, about 17,000 TCR beta sequences were associated with HLA alleles at 0.05 false discovery rate. With DRB1 most and HLA-C fewest, TCR association rates differed between HLA loci in a later analysis. Researchers counted around 180 TCR beta chains as cytomegalovirus-associated.

The length of the CDR3 is 15 residues. Trimming cost V 1 base and J 4 bases, with 12 bases left between them. The germline CDR1 and CDR2 sequences are SGHNT and YENEEA. Remarks on this clone: As yet, its antigen is unknown.

This sequence joins TRBV11-3 and TRBJ2-3, with a weak D call TRBD2 (6 bases). This TCR was recovered from a man aged 40-49 years in good health and CMV-seronegative. The sequenced sample consisted of PBMCs. The CDR3 nucleotides are TGTGCCAGCAGCTTAGGTAGCGGTCCCGCAGATACGCAGTATTTT. Its protein product is CASSLGSGPADTQYF.